The entry below describes one TCR beta chain. This clone turned up a few times. Its antigen specificity is not known. The record has no base qualities; no much larger clone is one base away. TCRbeta CDR3 regions were amplified from genomic DNA by means of the immunoSEQ Assay, a bias-controlled multiplex PCR. The published analysis was carried out like this. The number of nucleated cells in each sample was estimated by amplification of reference gene primers within the assay. To quantify the absolute abundance of each unique TCRbeta CDR3 rearrangement, sequence reads were collapsed and filtered. For each sample, productive Simpson clonality was calculated as the square root of Simpson's diversity index over productive rearrangements. This is the immuneACCESS table as TCRdb keeps it, with only in-frame sequences that have V and J called. A part of the clones is gone; compared with another copy, unresolved V genes explain less than half, and the rest is unexplained. From that table come the V and J calls and clone size; the DNA was used to work out D and trimming. This sample gives about 93,000 clones in total; 90% of them show up just once. About 1.6% of the sample rests with the top ten.

These data are taken from a study of blood T cell repertoires in COVID-19 (dated by TCRdb to the early 2020s). Context from the whole study: Samples covering the acute and convalescent phases of COVID-19 were provided by collaborators in the United States, Italy and Spain. Where available, HLA class I and class II types were obtained from metadata supplied by the sample provider rather than from assay-based typing. Subjects who had been exposed to COVID-19, were actively infected with it, or had recovered from it provided the deeply sampled blood TCRbeta repertoires that made up the dataset. The samples were drawn from two sources: the first 160 participants of the ongoing ImmuneRACE study, and some 1,300 subjects contributed by 6 global collaborators. Nearly every sample came with metadata listing a de-identified subject ID, COVID-19 status, age in years and sex. The prospective study material was composed of cDNA or gDNA derived from T cells, B-cell-depleted T cells, or PBMCs. The repertoires were released in a freely available public database meant as a resource for research on the immune response to SARS-CoV-2. Beyond this particular receptor, the publication reports: The quantity of clinical and demographic metadata differed by source and by participant and was supplied without curation.

Whole blood was collected in K2EDTA tubes by collaborating institutions according to the institutions' own protocols. For TCRbeta analysis, collaborators shipped samples as frozen whole blood, isolated PBMCs, or DNA extracted from either of those sample types. The receptor's source is a human donor with active COVID-19. The donor label of this sample is uncertain. The specimen sequenced was peripheral blood.

CDR3 protein: CASSFTGTGKREQYF. In nucleotides, the sequence is TGTGCCAGCAGCTTTACCGGGACAGGGAAGAGGGAGCAGTACTTC. The receptor chain draws on TRBV13 and TRBJ2-7, and 9 junction bases match TRBD1. Trimming accounts for 3 bases at V and 7 bases at J, while the number of junction bases matched to no gene is 10. CDR1 and CDR2 are read off the germline V gene (reference sequence) as PRHDT and FYEKMQ. The CDR3 covers 15 residues, taking in both the cysteine and the phenylalanine. Left in the record is the CDR3 DNA by itself, 45 bases read in frame from the first base.